This TCR beta chain is from a study of blood T cells in healthy people across ages. Sample-barcoded 5' priming and a J-beta primer mix drove a second PCR of roughly 7 to 11 cycles. TCRdb recomputed calls from the 5' RACE reads with MiXCR, one row per CDR3 protein. The data contain about a million distinct CDR3 sequences, 51% of them singletons. V was clipped by 6 bases and J by 2 bases, with 14 bases between them. Germline CDR1 is MNHEY and CDR2 is SVGEGT. The CDR3 consists of 15 residues. Samples had at least 7 million PBMCs isolated from them. Per sample, at least 5 micrograms of total RNA were extracted. Study results and limitations: TCR beta diversity, measured per million T cells, fell in a roughly linear way with age. CMV status of donors was not determined, possibly confounding expanded clonotype changes.

To note about this clonotype: As yet, its antigen is unknown.

The chain is built from TRBV6-2 or TRBV6-3 and TRBJ1-5, with a tentative D call TRBD1 (6 bases). The sequencing sample was made of blood. The receptor was isolated from a woman aged 55-70 years in good health. The CDR3 spells CASRSAGAGNQPQHF. The CDR3 nucleotides read TGTGCCAGCAGGTCCGCGGGGGCGGGCAATCAGCCCCAGCATTTT.